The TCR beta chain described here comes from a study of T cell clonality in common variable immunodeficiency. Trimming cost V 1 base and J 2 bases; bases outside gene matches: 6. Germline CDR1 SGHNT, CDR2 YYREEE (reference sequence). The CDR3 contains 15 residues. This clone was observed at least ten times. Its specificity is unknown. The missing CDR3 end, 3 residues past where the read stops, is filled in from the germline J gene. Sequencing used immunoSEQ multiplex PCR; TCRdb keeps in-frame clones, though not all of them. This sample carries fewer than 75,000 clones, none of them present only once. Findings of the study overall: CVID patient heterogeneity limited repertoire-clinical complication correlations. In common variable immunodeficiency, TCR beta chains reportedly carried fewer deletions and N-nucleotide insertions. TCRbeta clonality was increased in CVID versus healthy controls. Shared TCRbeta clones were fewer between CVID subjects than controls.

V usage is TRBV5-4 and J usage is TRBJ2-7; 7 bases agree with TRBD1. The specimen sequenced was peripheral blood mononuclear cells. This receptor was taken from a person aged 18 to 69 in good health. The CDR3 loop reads CASSLKGGATYEQYF. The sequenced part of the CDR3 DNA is TGTGCCAGCAGCTTGAAAGGGGGCGCGACCTACGAG.